This T cell receptor beta chain was identified during a study of blood T cell repertoires in COVID-19. Turning to the study itself: Acute-phase and convalescent COVID-19 samples originated in the United States, Italy and Spain. Sample material is recorded as cDNA or gDNA derived from T cells, B-cell-depleted T cells, or PBMCs.

Germline V gene data show CDR1 as SEHNR and CDR2 as FQNEAQ (reference sequence). V trimming: 5 bases; J trimming: 6 bases; junction bases outside the gene matches: 22. The CDR3 is 18 amino acids. The authors' processing: Amplification of reference gene primers was used by the study to estimate nucleated cell counts. The table came from immunoSEQ multiplex PCR; TCRdb's copy has only in-frame clones and leaves some out. V, J and clone size derive from that table, while D and trimming were established from the DNA sequence. Here the sample spans about 220,000 clones, approximately 81% being singletons. The sequencing sample was made of peripheral blood. The chain joins TRBV7-9 to TRBJ2-7, with TRBD2 matching over 7 bases. The sequence was collected from a man aged 30-40 years with active or convalescent COVID-19. The CDR3 loop is CASSPHGASGTTPFEQYF. The CDR3 region has the DNA TGTGCCAGCAGCCCTCATGGGGCATCCGGGACTACTCCTTTCGAGCAGTACTTC. Together with reference TRBV7-9 and TRBJ2-7, the CDR3 gives the full variable domain: DTGVSQNPRHKITKRGQNVTFRCDPISEHNRLYWYRQTLGQGPEFLTYFQNEAQLEKSRLLSDRFSAERPKGSFSTLEIQRTEQGDSAMYLCASSPHGASGTTPFEQYFGPGTRLTVT.